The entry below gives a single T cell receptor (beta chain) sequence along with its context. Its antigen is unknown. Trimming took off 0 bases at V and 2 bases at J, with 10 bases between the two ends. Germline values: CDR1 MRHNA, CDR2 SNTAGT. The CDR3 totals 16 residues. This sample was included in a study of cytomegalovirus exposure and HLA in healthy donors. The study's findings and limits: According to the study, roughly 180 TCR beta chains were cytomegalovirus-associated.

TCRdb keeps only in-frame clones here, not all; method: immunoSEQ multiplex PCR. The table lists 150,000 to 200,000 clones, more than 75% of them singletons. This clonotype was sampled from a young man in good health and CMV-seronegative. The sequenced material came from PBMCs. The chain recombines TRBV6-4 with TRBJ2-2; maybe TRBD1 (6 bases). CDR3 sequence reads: CASSDSPRGNTGELFF. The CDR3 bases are TGTGCCAGCAGTGACTCCCCCAGGGGAAACACCGGGGAGCTGTTTTTT.